A single sample is the source of the 26 T cell receptor beta chains below, sequenced in a study of shared clonotypes between healthy human individuals. The table came from immunoSEQ multiplex PCR; TCRdb's copy has only in-frame clones and leaves some out. The profile shows about a million clones, 77% of them singletons. Material for sequencing was memory CD4+ T cells from PBMCs. Subset of the sample: CD45RA-negative fraction. These receptors were taken from a man between 18 and 35 years old in good health. Some clones in this sample may be carry-over from other donors' samples.

This clone was observed a handful of times. This chain uses TRBV5-1 with TRBJ2-7; TRBD1 agrees at 7 bases. Germline V gene sequence: CDR1 SGHRS, CDR2 YFSETQ. The length of the CDR3 is 13 residues. J was trimmed by 6 bases and V by 3 bases; bases with no gene match: 6. The DNA of the CDR3 is TGCGCCAGCAGCTGGGACAGCACGGGCGAGCAGTACTTC. This translates into CASSWDSTGEQYF.

The chain uses TRBV4-3 and TRBJ2-7; TRBD1 matches 8 bases. The germline gives CDR1 LGHNA, CDR2 YSLEER. This CDR3 region has 15 residues. Germline trimming cut 6 bases from V and 5 bases from J; bases unmatched to any gene: 12. This chain's CDR3 is CASSLRQGSEDEQYF. In nucleotides, the CDR3 is TGCGCCAGCAGTCTCCGACAGGGGAGTGAGGACGAGCAGTACTTC.

This clone was detected a few times. The rearrangement links TRBV7-8 to TRBJ1-4, with D possibly being TRBD1 (6 bases). CDR1 is SGHVS and CDR2 is FQNEAQ in the germline V gene. V lost 1 base and J 7 bases, leaving 13 bases between the germline ends. The CDR3 sequence is 15 residues long. This CDR3 is CASSLGGGGLEKLFF. CDR3 DNA sequence: TGTGCCAGCAGCTTAGGGGGAGGGGGACTTGAAAAACTGTTTTTT.

This chain uses TRBV4-2 with TRBJ1-1; D not certain. Germline CDR1 is LGHNA and CDR2 is YNFKEQ. The CDR3 sequence is 16 residues long. The V and J ends lost 0 bases and 4 bases respectively, with 15 bases between them. The CDR3, as DNA: TGTGCCAGCAGCCAAGACCTTTTCGGGGATTTCACTGAAGCTTTCTTT. Protein: CASSQDLFGDFTEAFF.

The chain joins TRBV6-5 to TRBJ2-7; D uncertain. This CDR3 has 10 amino acids. The V end was cut by 2 bases, the J end by 11 bases, with 7 bases between. Germline values: CDR1 MNHEY, CDR2 SVGAGI. CDR3 DNA: TGTGCCAGCAGTTACCCCATTGAGTACTTC. Encoded protein: CASSYPIEYF.

A note on this clone: The same CDR3 is also encoded by other DNA sequences in this sample. The genes are TRBV5-1 and TRBJ2-3; 9 bases agree with TRBD2. The CDR3 covers 15 residues. J was trimmed by 2 bases and V by 0 bases; bases with no gene match: 1. In germline, CDR1 is SGHRS, CDR2 YFSETQ. CDR3 coding DNA: TGCGCCAGCAGCTTGGGACTAGCGGTCACAGATACGCAGTATTTT. Its translation: CASSLGLAVTDTQYF.

The chain joins TRBV29-1 to TRBJ1-4, with D possibly TRBD1 on 5 matching bases. Germline CDR1 SQVTM, CDR2 ANQGSEA. Trimming cost V 5 bases and J 5 bases, with 15 bases left between them. The CDR3 loop spans 14 amino acids. In DNA form, the CDR3 reads TGCAGCGTTTCTAACCGGGGCCCGAATGAAAAACTGTTTTTT. Translated, it gives CSVSNRGPNEKLFF. Filled out from reference TRBV29-1 and TRBJ1-4, the complete variable domain reads SAVISQKPSRDICQRGTSLTIQCQVDSQVTMMFWYRQQPGQSLTLIATANQGSEATYESGFVIDKFPISRPNLTFSTLTVSNMSPEDSSIYLCSVSNRGPNEKLFFGSGTQLSVL.

The V call is TRBV18, the J call TRBJ2-6, with TRBD2 identical over 10 bases. The CDR3 has 22 amino acids. J was trimmed by 3 bases and V by 3 bases; bases with no gene match: 20. CDR1 and CDR2 (germline): KGHSH, LQKENI. The CDR3 is CASSPATTIVPSGRSGANVLTF. CDR3 bases: TGTGCCAGCTCACCCGCCACGACCATAGTACCTAGCGGGAGAAGTGGGGCCAACGTCCTGACTTTC.

The gene calls are TRBV9 and TRBJ1-2, with 10 bases fitting TRBD1. The V segment lost 4 bases and the J segment 4 bases; nucleotides outside the gene matches: 13. Germline CDR1 and CDR2: SGDLS and YYNGEE. The CDR3 runs to 17 residues. The CDR3 protein is CASSRLGTGANVYGYTF. The CDR3 region has the DNA TGTGCCAGCAGCCGGCTTGGGACAGGGGCAAATGTCTATGGCTACACCTTC. Full variable domain (rest looked up from reference TRBV9 and TRBJ1-2): DSGVTQTPKHLITATGQRVTLRCSPRSGDLSVYWYQQSLDQGLQFLIQYYNGEERAKGNILERFSAQQFPDLHSELNLSSLELGDSALYFCASSRLGTGANVYGYTFGSGTRLTVV.

V usage is TRBV11-1 and J usage is TRBJ2-3; D call uncertain. Germline CDR1 is SGHAT and CDR2 is FQDESV (reference sequence). The germline V and J ends were trimmed by 2 bases and 8 bases, with 8 bases remaining between them. This CDR3 is 12 amino acids long. The CDR3 nucleotides read TGTGCCAGCAGCTTATCCCGAATTACGCAGTATTTT. Amino acid sequence: CASSLSRITQYF.

With respect to this clone: Relative to the germline gene, one junction end is altered; a read error may explain this. This chain connects TRBV25-1 to TRBJ1-6, with D uncertain. The CDR3 runs 13 residues. CDR1 MGHDK and CDR2 SYGVNS come from the germline V gene. CDR3 in amino acids: CASSEWDNSPLHF. CDR3 nucleotides: TGTGCCAGCAGTGAATGGGATAATTCACCCCTCCACTTC.

The rearrangement links TRBV6-6 to TRBJ1-5; no firm D call. The CDR3 has 14 amino acids. Germline CDR1 and CDR2: MNHNY and SVGAGI (reference sequence). Between the trimmed V and J ends, which lost 8 bases and 5 bases, there was a span of 16 bases. The CDR3 here is CASGEGSLDQPQHF. Written as DNA, the CDR3 is TGTGCCAGCGGGGAGGGTAGTCTGGATCAGCCCCAGCATTTT.

J is TRBJ2-2 and V is TRBV2; possibly TRBD1 for D (6 bases). The length of the CDR3 is 16 residues. Germline V CDR1 and CDR2: SNHLY, FYNNEI. V dropped 8 bases and J dropped 4 bases, with 20 bases sitting between them. The CDR3 sequence is CASPGAGVGLTGELFF. CDR3 coding DNA: TGTGCCAGCCCCGGGGCAGGGGTCGGTCTCACCGGGGAGCTGTTTTTT.

The chain joins TRBV7-7 to TRBJ2-1, with 13 bases fitting TRBD2. The V gene end was trimmed by 4 bases and the J gene end by 6 bases; junction bases not matched to a gene: 3. Germline V gene sequence: CDR1 SSHAT, CDR2 FNYEAQ (reference sequence). This CDR3 spans 15 amino acids. For the CDR3, the DNA is TGTGCCAGCAGCTCGGGACTAGCGGGACCCAATGAGCAGTTCTTC. The encoded protein is CASSSGLAGPNEQFF.

This clone was seen only once. The genes are TRBV27 and TRBJ2-7; 10 bases map to TRBD1. Germline values: CDR1 MNHEY, CDR2 SMNVEV (reference sequence). V lost 5 bases to trimming and J lost 6 bases; unmatched junction nucleotides: 7. The CDR3 spans 14 residues. CDR3 region: CASSLIGTGAEQYF. DNA for the CDR3: TGTGCCAGCAGTCTTATCGGGACAGGGGCCGAGCAGTACTTC.

The CDR3 sequence: CASSFAGGRTDTQYF. The CDR3 bases are TGTGCCAGCAGTTTCGCGGGAGGTCGCACAGATACGCAGTATTTT. The gene calls are TRBV27 and TRBJ2-3, with TRBD2 matching 8 bases. CDR3 length: 15 residues. The V gene's germline CDR1 is MNHEY and CDR2 SMNVEV (reference sequence). V lost 3 bases to trimming and J lost 1 base; unmatched junction nucleotides: 3.

The V and J genes are TRBV30 and TRBJ2-1; 12 positions agree with TRBD1. CDR3 length: 14 residues. Germline trimming cut 3 bases from V and 6 bases from J; bases unmatched to any gene: 3. CDR1 and CDR2 from the germline V gene are GTSNPN and SVGIG (reference sequence). The CDR3 sequence is CAWRPGQGANEQFF. The CDR3 nucleotides read TGTGCCTGGAGGCCGGGACAGGGGGCCAATGAGCAGTTCTTC.

The chain is built from TRBV9 and TRBJ2-7, with 8 bases identical to TRBD1. This CDR3 region has 14 residues. Germline assignment: CDR1 SGDLS and CDR2 YYNGEE. V lost 4 bases to trimming and J lost 6 bases; unmatched junction nucleotides: 9. The CDR3 is CASSRTGSSIEQYF. The CDR3 nucleotides are TGTGCCAGCAGCCGGACAGGGAGTTCAATCGAGCAGTACTTC.

As regards this clone: This may be a read error, as it is one base from a much larger clone. This CDR3 is also generated by other DNA sequences in the sample. The chain combines TRBV6-1 with TRBJ1-3, with 8 bases aligning to TRBD1. Germline CDR1 is MNHNS and CDR2 is SASEGT. Trimming removed 5 bases from V and 0 bases from J; junction bases left unmatched: 0. The CDR3 spans 14 residues. This chain's CDR3 is CASSTGGSGNTIYF. The CDR3 DNA sequence: TGTGCCAGCAGTACAGGGGGCTCTGGAAACACCATATATTTT.

V is TRBV9 and J is TRBJ1-2; no clear D gene. The length of the CDR3 is 15 residues. Germline V gene lookup returns CDR1 SGDLS and CDR2 YYNGEE. V lost 4 bases to trimming and J lost 0 bases, with 13 bases between them. CDR3 in amino acids: CASSTEGTANYGYTF. The CDR3 DNA reads as TGTGCCAGCAGCACAGAAGGCACAGCTAACTATGGCTACACCTTC. The full variable domain, in which reference TRBV9 and TRBJ1-2 provide the parts outside the CDR3, is DSGVTQTPKHLITATGQRVTLRCSPRSGDLSVYWYQQSLDQGLQFLIQYYNGEERAKGNILERFSAQQFPDLHSELNLSSLELGDSALYFCASSTEGTANYGYTFGSGTRLTVV.

The chain combines TRBV18 with TRBJ2-2; tentative D call: TRBD2 (6 bases). The CDR3 runs 16 residues. Germline-derived CDR1 and CDR2 are KGHSH and LQKENI. V was clipped by 2 bases and J by 6 bases, with 16 bases between them. The CDR3 spells CASSPFETRSAGELFF. DNA of the CDR3: TGTGCCAGCTCACCATTTGAGACTAGGTCCGCCGGGGAGCTGTTTTTT.

This clone was counted once. This chain joins TRBV7-2 and TRBJ2-2; a weak D match, TRBD2 (6 bases). Per the germline V gene, CDR1 is SGHTA and CDR2 is FQGNSA. The CDR3 covers 15 residues. V shed 1 base and J shed 3 bases, with 9 bases lying between them. DNA of the CDR3: TGTGCCAGCAGCTTAGGACTAGAATACACCGGGGAGCTGTTTTTT. Amino acid sequence: CASSLGLEYTGELFF.

This chain joins TRBV29-1 and TRBJ2-3, with 7 bases that match TRBD2. The CDR3 runs 14 residues. The junction had 3 bases not matched to a gene; V was cut back by 2 bases and J by 1 base. CDR1 is SQVTM, CDR2 ANQGSEA, per germline. The DNA for the CDR3 is TGCAGCGTTGAACTAGCGGCCCGCACAGATACGCAGTATTTT. This codes for CSVELAARTDTQYF.

Comments on this clone: In the same sample, other DNA sequences code for this CDR3. The chain has TRBV18 and TRBJ2-5; 9 nucleotides match TRBD1. Per the germline V gene, CDR1 is KGHSH and CDR2 is LQKENI. Trimming removed 4 bases from V and 5 bases from J; junction bases left unmatched: 2. The CDR3 runs to 13 residues. The DNA for the CDR3 is TGTGCCAGCTCACGGGGACAGGGTGAGACCCAGTACTTC. Protein product: CASSRGQGETQYF.

The rearrangement links TRBV18 to TRBJ2-7, with D perhaps matching TRBD1 (6 bases). The length of the CDR3 is 14 residues. V lost 3 bases to trimming and J lost 7 bases, with 16 bases between them. The germline CDR1 and CDR2 sequences are KGHSH and LQKENI. The CDR3 spells CASSPDSSGREQYF. The CDR3 coding sequence is TGTGCCAGCTCACCGGACAGTTCGGGTAGGGAGCAGTACTTC.

CDR3 nucleotides: TGTGCCAGCAGGGGGGGGACAGGATCCTACGAGCAGTACTTC. Encoded protein: CASRGGTGSYEQYF. The gene calls are TRBV6-1 and TRBJ2-7, with D possibly matching TRBD1 (8 bases). Germline lookup yields CDR1 MNHNS and CDR2 SASEGT. The CDR3 totals 14 residues. V dropped 6 bases and J dropped 1 base, with 13 bases sitting between them.